This T cell receptor beta chain is from a study of beta chain features in type 1 diabetes. Regarding the study as a whole: In all four CD4+ subsets, TCRB CDR3 length was significantly, moderately reduced in type 1 diabetes.

Concerning this clone itself: Its antigen is currently unknown.

V was trimmed by 7 bases and J by 0 bases, leaving 11 bases between them. The CDR3 is 14 residues long. Per the germline V gene, CDR1 is MRHNA and CDR2 is SNTAGT. The sequenced template was cDNA made from the entire isolated RNA. The protocol was immunoSEQ multiplex PCR, while the TCRdb copy is restricted to in-frame clones and leaves out a portion. The sample includes some 350,000 clones, 8.5% to 10% of them seen just once. The source material was central memory CD4+ T cells from blood. The source is a man aged 30 to 45 with type 1 diabetes. This chain joins TRBV6-4 and TRBJ2-3; no clear D gene. The CDR3 protein is CASKIAVSTDTQYF. CDR3 in DNA: TGTGCCAGCAAAATTGCAGTTAGCACAGATACGCAGTATTTT.